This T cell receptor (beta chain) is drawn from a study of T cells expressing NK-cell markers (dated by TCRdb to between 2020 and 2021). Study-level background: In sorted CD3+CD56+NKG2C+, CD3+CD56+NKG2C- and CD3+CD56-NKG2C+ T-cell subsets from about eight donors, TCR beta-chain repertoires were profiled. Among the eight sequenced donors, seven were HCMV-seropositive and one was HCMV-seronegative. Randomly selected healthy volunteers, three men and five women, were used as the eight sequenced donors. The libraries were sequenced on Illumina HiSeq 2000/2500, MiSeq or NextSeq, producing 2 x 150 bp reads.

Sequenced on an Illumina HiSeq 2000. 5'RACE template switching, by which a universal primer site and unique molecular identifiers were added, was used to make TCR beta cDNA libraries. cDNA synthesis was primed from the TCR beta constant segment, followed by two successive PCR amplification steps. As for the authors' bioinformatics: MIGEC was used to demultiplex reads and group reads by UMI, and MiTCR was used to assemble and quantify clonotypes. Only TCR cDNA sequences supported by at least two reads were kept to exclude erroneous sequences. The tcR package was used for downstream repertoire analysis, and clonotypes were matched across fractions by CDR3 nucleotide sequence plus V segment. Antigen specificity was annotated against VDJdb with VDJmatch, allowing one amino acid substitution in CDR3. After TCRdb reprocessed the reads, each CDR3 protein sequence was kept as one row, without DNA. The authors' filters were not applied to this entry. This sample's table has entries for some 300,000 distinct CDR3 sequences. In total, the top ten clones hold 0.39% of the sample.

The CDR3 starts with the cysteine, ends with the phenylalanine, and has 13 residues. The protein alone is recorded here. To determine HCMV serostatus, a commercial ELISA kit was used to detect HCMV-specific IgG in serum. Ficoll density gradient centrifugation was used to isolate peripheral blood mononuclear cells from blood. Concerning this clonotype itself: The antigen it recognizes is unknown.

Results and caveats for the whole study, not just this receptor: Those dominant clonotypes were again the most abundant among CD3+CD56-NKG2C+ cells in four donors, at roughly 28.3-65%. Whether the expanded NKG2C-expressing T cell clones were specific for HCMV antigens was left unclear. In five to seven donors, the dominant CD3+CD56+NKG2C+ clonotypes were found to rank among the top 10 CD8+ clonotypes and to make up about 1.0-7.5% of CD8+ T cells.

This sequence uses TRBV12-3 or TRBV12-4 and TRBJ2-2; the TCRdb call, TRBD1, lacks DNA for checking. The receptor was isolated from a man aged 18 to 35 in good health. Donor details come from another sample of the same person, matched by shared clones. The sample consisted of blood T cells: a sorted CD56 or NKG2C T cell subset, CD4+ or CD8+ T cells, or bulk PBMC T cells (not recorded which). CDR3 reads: CASRISGTGELFF.